Here is one TCR beta chain with its context. One junction end does not reproduce the germline sequence, and a read error may be involved. The sample is drawn from a study of blood T cell repertoires in COVID-19. Study information: Researchers got acute and convalescent COVID-19 samples from the United States, Italy and Spain.

Per germline, CDR1 SGHDT and CDR2 YYEEEE. The CDR3 is made up of 16 amino acids. This table comes from immunoSEQ multiplex PCR, and its TCRdb copy is limited to in-frame clones, with some not included. The table has roughly 120,000 clones, 80% seen once. The specimen was peripheral blood. V gene TRBV5-6 combines with J gene TRBJ2-2, with TRBD2 as a possible D gene (6 bases). This clonotype originated in an older man with acute or convalescent COVID-19. In nucleotides, the CDR3 is TGTGCCAGCAGCAACGGGCCGGGGGAGTGGACCGGCGAGCTGTTTTTT. Residues: CASSNGPGEWTGELFF.